The 9 T cell receptor beta chains below all came from one sample that was sequenced in a study of cytomegalovirus exposure and HLA in healthy donors (dated by TCRdb to 2017 to 2019). Receptor amplification or capture employed the immunoSEQ multiplex PCR assay. A mixture of 60 forward primers for TCR Vbeta segments and 13 reverse primers for TCR Jbeta segments was used in the multiplex PCR. TCRdb mirrors the immuneACCESS table, restricted to in-frame sequences. Some clones are absent from its copies; in checked studies, under half trace to an unresolved V gene, and the reason for the others is unknown. This sample has about 160,000 clones in its table, and roughly four fifths of those were observed once. The biggest ten clones account for just over 3% of the sample. What was sequenced was PBMCs. The receptors were sampled from a woman between 40 and 50 years old in good health and CMV-seronegative.

The chain is built from TRBV28 and TRBJ1-4; TRBD1 matches 8 bases. The J segment lost 7 bases and the V segment lost 4 bases, leaving 5 bases of the junction unmatched. The germline CDR1 and CDR2 sequences are MDHEN and SYDVKM. The CDR3 loop spans 14 amino acids. The CDR3 reads CASSSGQELEKLFF. Here the CDR3 DNA reads TGTGCCAGCAGTTCGGGACAGGAACTTGAAAAACTGTTTTTT.

J is TRBJ2-7 and V is TRBV28; 7 bases are a match to TRBD1. With V trimmed by 6 bases and J by 2 bases, 7 bases remained unmatched. The CDR3 is 14 residues long. CDR1 is MDHEN, CDR2 SYDVKM, per germline. The CDR3 region is CASRPGQTTYEQYF. As DNA, the CDR3 is TGTGCCAGCAGACCGGGACAGACTACCTACGAGCAGTACTTC.

This clone was recorded once. The genes are TRBV9 and TRBJ2-5; 7 nucleotides line up with TRBD1. Germline values: CDR1 SGDLS, CDR2 YYNGEE. The ends lost 3 bases at V and 4 bases at J; junction bases unmatched: 3. The CDR3 is made up of 13 amino acids. CDR3 coding DNA: TGTGCCAGCAGCGACAGGGGCGGAGAGACCCAGTACTTC. Translated, it gives CASSDRGGETQYF.

This chain uses TRBV6-1 with TRBJ2-3; TRBD2 matches at 12 bases. V was pared by 2 bases and J by 4 bases, with 4 bases of the junction left unmatched. Germline V CDR1 and CDR2: MNHNS, SASEGT. This CDR3 spans 16 amino acids. CDR3 amino acids: CASSETLAGGPDTQYF. The CDR3 DNA follows: TGTGCCAGCAGTGAAACTCTAGCGGGGGGGCCAGATACGCAGTATTTT.

The chain joins TRBV2 to TRBJ2-5; tentatively, D is TRBD2 (5 bases). The V gene's germline CDR1 is SNHLY and CDR2 FYNNEI. Trimming removed 6 bases at V and 2 bases at J, with 19 bases between. The CDR3 contains 16 residues. This CDR3 is CASRDEIFRGQETQYF. The DNA for the CDR3 is TGTGCCAGCAGGGACGAGATCTTTCGAGGGCAAGAGACCCAGTACTTC.

CDR3 nucleotide sequence: TGTGCCAGCAGCCCCATCAAGCCCCTCAATGAGCAGTTCTTC. Its protein is CASSPIKPLNEQFF. The V gene is TRBV7-8, the J gene TRBJ2-1; D gene ambiguous. CDR3 length: 14 amino acids. Between the trimmed V and J ends, which lost 5 bases and 6 bases, there was a span of 14 bases. CDR1 is SGHVS and CDR2 is FQNEAQ in the germline V gene.

The rearrangement uses TRBV2 and TRBJ1-1; TRBD1 matches at 7 bases. This CDR3 region has 13 residues. The J segment lost 1 base and the V segment lost 5 bases, leaving 1 base of the junction unmatched. Germline CDR1 SNHLY, CDR2 FYNNEI. This chain's CDR3 is CASSRTGNTEAFF. The CDR3 coding sequence is TGTGCCAGCAGTCGGACAGGGAACACTGAAGCTTTCTTT.

The chain employs TRBV5-1 and TRBJ1-1, with 8 positions matching TRBD1. The CDR3 spans 14 residues. After removal of 0 bases from V and 5 bases from J, the junction contained 3 bases not matched to a gene. The germline V gene has CDR1 SGHRS and CDR2 YFSETQ. The chain's CDR3 is CASSLGTGRTEAFF. The DNA of the CDR3 is TGCGCCAGCAGCTTGGGGACAGGGAGGACTGAAGCTTTCTTT.

CDR3 residues: CASSPRDISRSSYNEQFF. The DNA for the CDR3 is TGTGCCAGCTCACCCCGGGACATCAGTAGGAGCTCCTACAATGAGCAGTTCTTC. The chain has TRBV18 and TRBJ2-1; the D gene is possibly TRBD1 (6 bases). CDR1 KGHSH and CDR2 LQKENI come from the germline V gene. The CDR3 sequence is 18 residues long. Trimming shortened V by 3 bases and J by 0 bases, and 18 bases separated the two germline ends.